This record looks at one T cell receptor (beta chain) sequence and its context. Antigen unknown. This entry is derived from a study of cytomegalovirus exposure and HLA in healthy donors. The study, taken as a whole, reports: In a later analysis, TCR beta V- and J-gene trimming was associated with a missense DCLRE1C variant.

PCR was performed using 60 Vbeta and 13 Jbeta primers. The repertoire was sequenced with immunoSEQ multiplex PCR; TCRdb's copy has only in-frame clones and lacks some. The repertoire has 65,000 to 70,000 clones, approximately 90% of them found once; the top ten carry over 10%. Sequenced sample: PBMCs. The TCR comes from a woman aged 25 to 39 in good health and CMV-seropositive.

In nucleotides, the CDR3 is TGTGCCAGCAGCTCCCTAGCGGGAGTAAGCAATGAGCAGTTCTTC. This encodes CASSSLAGVSNEQFF. J is TRBJ2-1 and V is TRBV7-8; 10 bases are a match to TRBD2. Trimming removed 4 bases from V and 6 bases from J; junction bases left unmatched: 6. The CDR3 loop spans 15 amino acids. Germline V gene data show CDR1 as SGHVS and CDR2 as FQNEAQ. The variable domain in full, completed from reference TRBV7-8 and TRBJ2-1, reads GAGVSQSPRYKVAKRGQDVALRCDPISGHVSLFWYQQALGQGPEFLTYFQNEAQLDKSGLPSDRFFAERPEGSVSTLKIQRTQQEDSAVYLCASSSLAGVSNEQFFGPGTRLTVL.